The next 10 T cell receptor beta chains were all read from a single sample in a study of blood T cell repertoires in COVID-19. Method: immunoSEQ multiplex PCR; TCRdb's copy keeps in-frame clones and lacks some. The sample shows 40,000 to 60,000 clones, more than 75% of them seen only once. The material sequenced was peripheral blood. Receptors were obtained from a woman aged 60-75 years with acute or convalescent COVID-19.

The rearrangement joins TRBV6-5 to TRBJ1-1; D call uncertain. Trimming removed 6 bases at V and 1 base at J, with 12 bases between. The CDR3 has 14 residues. Per the germline V gene, CDR1 is MNHEY and CDR2 is SVGAGI. DNA of the CDR3: TGTGCCAGCAGCACGGGAGGGAAGAACACTGAAGCTTTCTTT. This gives the protein CASSTGGKNTEAFF.

There are a few counts of this clone. The chain links TRBV13 to TRBJ2-3, with D unresolved. Germline V gene lookup returns CDR1 PRHDT and CDR2 FYEKMQ (reference sequence). The CDR3 has 13 amino acids. Trimming shortened V by 6 bases and J by 1 base, and 8 bases separated the two germline ends. The chain's CDR3 is CASRDRGTDTQYF. The CDR3 DNA sequence: TGTGCCAGCAGAGACCGGGGCACAGATACGCAGTATTTT.

The CDR3 reads CATSKLAERTDTQYF. The CDR3 nucleotides read TGTGCCACCAGCAAGCTAGCGGAGCGCACAGATACGCAGTATTTT. The chain recombines TRBV15 with TRBJ2-3; 7 bases agree with TRBD2. V shed 4 bases, J shed 1 base, and the junction held 5 bases outside the gene matches. The CDR3 contains 15 residues. The V gene's germline CDR1 is LNHNV and CDR2 YYDKDF (reference sequence).

The genes are TRBV11-2 and TRBJ2-5; the match to TRBD2 covers 7 bases. CDR3 size: 15 residues. The germline gives CDR1 SGHAT, CDR2 FQNNGV. With V trimmed by 1 base and J by 5 bases, 7 bases remained unmatched. The CDR3: CASSLVRGILETQYF. CDR3 nucleotide sequence: TGTGCCAGCAGCTTAGTGCGGGGGATCCTGGAGACCCAGTACTTC.

The V and J genes are TRBV9 and TRBJ1-2; TRBD1 agrees at 7 bases. The CDR3 has 13 amino acids. J was trimmed by 7 bases and V by 4 bases; bases with no gene match: 7. Germline V CDR1 and CDR2: SGDLS, YYNGEE. CDR3 protein: CASSPTGTFGYTF. As DNA, the CDR3 is TGTGCCAGCAGCCCGACAGGGACCTTTGGCTACACCTTC.

The chain employs TRBV27 and TRBJ2-1; TRBD2 agrees at 7 bases. In germline, CDR1 is MNHEY, CDR2 SMNVEV (reference sequence). The CDR3 sequence is 15 residues long. The ends lost 4 bases at V and 5 bases at J; junction bases unmatched: 8. CDR3 protein: CASSWGGLSHNEQFF. As DNA, the CDR3 is TGTGCCAGCAGTTGGGGAGGGTTATCCCACAATGAGCAGTTCTTC.

This rearrangement joins TRBV29-1 to TRBJ1-2; the match to TRBD1 covers 9 bases. J lost 7 bases, V lost 6 bases, and 6 bases had no gene match. The length of the CDR3 is 12 residues. CDR1 and CDR2 from the germline V gene are SQVTM and ANQGSEA. CDR3 nucleotide sequence: TGCAGCGTAGGGACAGGGCGGGGTGGCTACACCTTC. This translates into CSVGTGRGGYTF.

V usage is TRBV4-1 and J usage is TRBJ2-3; D is possibly TRBD2 (6 bases). Per the germline V gene, CDR1 is MGHRA and CDR2 is YSYEKL. The CDR3 sequence is 16 residues long. V was trimmed by 2 bases and J by 5 bases, leaving 17 bases between them. The CDR3 sequence is CASSQITGVGIDTQYF. The CDR3 DNA reads as TGCGCCAGCAGCCAAATAACGGGAGTAGGGATAGATACGCAGTATTTT.

A note on this clone: The junction differs from germline at one of its ends, possibly a read error. This chain joins TRBV2 and TRBJ1-2; unclear D gene. Germline lookup yields CDR1 SNHLY and CDR2 FYNNEI. The CDR3 extends over 12 amino acids. CDR3 in DNA: TGTGCCAGCACAGAAGGTTGGGAGAGGGTCGTCTTC. Protein sequence: CASTEGWERVVF.

This clone has only one observation. The chain carries TRBV4-1 and TRBJ2-5; no definite D call. Trimming took 4 bases from V and 3 from J, leaving 9 bases between them. The germline CDR1 and CDR2 sequences are MGHRA and YSYEKL. The CDR3 is made up of 13 amino acids. The CDR3 DNA is TGCGCCAGCAGCCGTTCCGGAGAAGAGACCCAGTACTTC. Protein sequence: CASSRSGEETQYF.